Following are 15 T cell receptor beta chains from one sample sequenced in a study of identical twins. One entry per CDR3 protein results from TCRdb running MiXCR on the 5' RACE reads. The sample records some 1,600,000 distinct CDR3 sequences, around a third being singletons. Sequenced: cord blood. Every receptor here comes from a newborn girl in good health.

The rearrangement uses TRBV20-1 and TRBJ2-1; D uncertain. Trimming removed 5 bases from V and 7 bases from J, with 21 bases in between. The CDR3 runs 15 residues. The germline V gene has CDR1 DFQATT and CDR2 SNEGSKA (reference sequence). The CDR3 spells CSAVLRVPHKNEQFF. The CDR3 DNA is TGCAGTGCTGTCTTAAGAGTCCCTCACAAGAATGAGCAGTTCTTC.

The chain employs TRBV5-1 and TRBJ1-4, with TRBD1 identical over 7 bases. The CDR3 contains 14 residues. CDR1 SGHRS and CDR2 YFSETQ come from the germline V gene. The ends lost 0 bases at V and 8 bases at J; junction bases unmatched: 4. For the CDR3, the DNA is TGCGCCAGCAGCTTGGGGATAGGGGGCGAAAAACTGTTTTTT. Its translation is CASSLGIGGEKLFF. Variable domain in full (rest from reference TRBV5-1 and TRBJ1-4): KAGVTQTPRYLIKTRGQQVTLSCSPISGHRSVSWYQQTPGQGLQFLFEYFSETQRNKGNFPGRFSGRQFSNSRSEMNVSTLELGDSALYLCASSLGIGGEKLFFGSGTQLSVL.

This sequence joins TRBV7-2 and TRBJ2-7; the match to TRBD2 covers 8 bases. The J call may be mistaken, given a closer DNA end match to TRBJ2-4. Germline lookup yields CDR1 SGHTA and CDR2 FQGNSA. CDR3 length: 16 residues. CDR3 in DNA: TGTGCCAGCAGCTTAGGGTCGGGGACTAGAGGAAACATTCAGTACTTC. The encoded protein is CASSLGSGTRGNIQYF.

The chain is built from TRBV10-3 and TRBJ2-1; 7 bases fit TRBD2. Germline V gene data show CDR1 as ENHRY and CDR2 as SYGVKD. The CDR3 sequence is 15 residues long. The V segment lost 4 bases and the J segment 4 bases; nucleotides outside the gene matches: 7. The CDR3 loop is CAISVEREAYNEQFF. For the CDR3, the DNA is TGTGCCATCAGTGTTGAGCGGGAAGCTTACAATGAGCAGTTCTTC.

The CDR3 region has the DNA TGTGCCAGCAGCTTGAGCGGGGGAGAATACAATGAGCAGTACTTC. It specifies CASSLSGGEYNEQYF. This sequence joins TRBV11-2 and TRBJ2-7; TRBD2 agrees at 8 bases. V lost 3 bases, J lost 7 bases, and 11 bases stayed unmatched. The germline gives CDR1 SGHAT, CDR2 FQNNGV. This CDR3 is built from 15 residues.

This clonotype has only a few counts. The CDR3 DNA follows: TGCAGTGCCTCAAGGGAAGGGCAGGGGGACTATGGCTACACCTTC. It codes for CSASREGQGDYGYTF. The V call is TRBV20-1, the J call TRBJ1-2, with 7 nucleotides matching TRBD1. The CDR3 is 15 amino acids. Germline V gene lookup returns CDR1 DFQATT and CDR2 SNEGSKA (reference sequence). Germline trimming cut 6 bases from V and 3 bases from J; bases unmatched to any gene: 13.

The chain carries TRBV25-1 and TRBJ2-5, with a tentative D call TRBD2 (5 bases). The V end lost 4 bases, the J end lost 5 bases, and 8 bases lay between the germline ends. This CDR3 spans 12 amino acids. In germline, CDR1 is MGHDK, CDR2 SYGVNS. This CDR3 is CASSGTRETQYF. The CDR3 bases are TGTGCCAGCAGTGGAACTAGGGAGACCCAGTACTTC.

This clonotype was observed once. V gene TRBV7-2 combines with J gene TRBJ2-5; D remains ambiguous. Trimming stripped 3 bases from V and 11 bases from J, with 13 bases between. Germline V gives CDR1 SGHTA, CDR2 FQGNSA. The CDR3 has 12 residues. CDR3 protein: CASSLWRGEQYF. DNA for the CDR3: TGTGCCAGCAGCTTGTGGCGAGGTGAGCAGTACTTC.

This chain connects TRBV27 to TRBJ2-7; 8 bases are a match to TRBD1. Germline CDR1 reads MNHEY; CDR2 reads SMNVEV (reference sequence). The CDR3 sequence is 16 residues long. J gave up 3 bases and V 2 bases, and 9 bases lay outside the gene matches. In nucleotides, the CDR3 is TGTGCCAGCAGTTTAAAGGAGGACAGGGTCAACTACGAGCAGTACTTC. It is translated as CASSLKEDRVNYEQYF.

V and J are TRBV15 and TRBJ2-3; TRBD2 matches 10 bases. J lost 6 bases, V lost 0 bases, and 12 bases had no gene match. The CDR3 has 18 amino acids. Per germline, CDR1 LNHNV and CDR2 YYDKDF (reference sequence). CDR3 protein: CATSRDKSASGGLDTQYF. In DNA, the CDR3 is TGTGCCACCAGCAGAGATAAAAGTGCTAGCGGGGGCCTGGATACGCAGTATTTT.

This sequence joins TRBV6-6 and TRBJ1-1; D unresolved. CDR1 is MNHNY and CDR2 is SVGAGI in the germline V gene (reference sequence). This CDR3 has 16 amino acids. V was trimmed by 0 bases and J by 3 bases, leaving 14 bases between them. The CDR3 nucleotides read TGTGCCAGCAGTTACTCTAAAATTCGAGATCACACTGAAGCTTTCTTT. Protein: CASSYSKIRDHTEAFF.

This clonotype was observed a few times. The chain recombines TRBV28 with TRBJ2-3, with D perhaps TRBD2 (5 bases). CDR1 is MDHEN, CDR2 SYDVKM, per germline. The CDR3 has 16 residues. V lost 3 bases and J lost 0, with 13 bases in between. The CDR3: CASSFPSGDSTDTQYF. The CDR3 nucleotides read TGTGCCAGCAGTTTCCCCAGCGGTGATAGCACAGATACGCAGTATTTT.

This clonotype was seen a few times. The chain combines TRBV6-2 or TRBV6-3 with TRBJ2-5; 10 bases map to TRBD1. The CDR3 runs 15 residues. The germline gives CDR1 MNHEY, CDR2 SVGEGT. V was clipped by 5 bases and J by 2 bases; unmatched bases: 5. The CDR3 spells CASSRGQGLQETQYF. The CDR3 coding sequence is TGTGCCAGCAGTCGGGGACAGGGGCTTCAAGAGACCCAGTACTTC.

This clonotype was observed a handful of times. The rearrangement links TRBV3-1 to TRBJ1-2; perhaps TRBD1 as D (5 bases). This CDR3 is built from 14 residues. With 7 bases removed from V and 4 bases from J, the gap between germline ends came to 16 bases. From germline, CDR1 is LGHDT and CDR2 YNNKEL (reference sequence). CDR3 region: CASNHGGAGYGYTF. DNA of the CDR3: TGTGCCAGCAACCACGGGGGAGCGGGCTATGGCTACACCTTC.

The chain employs TRBV15 and TRBJ2-1; possibly TRBD1 for D (5 bases). This CDR3 is 16 amino acids long. Germline CDR1 reads LNHNV; CDR2 reads YYDKDF (reference sequence). The V gene lost 6 bases and the J gene lost 4 bases, with 19 bases spanning the gap. This CDR3 is CATRKGVETLYNEQFF. In DNA form, the CDR3 reads TGTGCCACCAGGAAAGGGGTAGAGACCCTTTACAATGAGCAGTTCTTC.